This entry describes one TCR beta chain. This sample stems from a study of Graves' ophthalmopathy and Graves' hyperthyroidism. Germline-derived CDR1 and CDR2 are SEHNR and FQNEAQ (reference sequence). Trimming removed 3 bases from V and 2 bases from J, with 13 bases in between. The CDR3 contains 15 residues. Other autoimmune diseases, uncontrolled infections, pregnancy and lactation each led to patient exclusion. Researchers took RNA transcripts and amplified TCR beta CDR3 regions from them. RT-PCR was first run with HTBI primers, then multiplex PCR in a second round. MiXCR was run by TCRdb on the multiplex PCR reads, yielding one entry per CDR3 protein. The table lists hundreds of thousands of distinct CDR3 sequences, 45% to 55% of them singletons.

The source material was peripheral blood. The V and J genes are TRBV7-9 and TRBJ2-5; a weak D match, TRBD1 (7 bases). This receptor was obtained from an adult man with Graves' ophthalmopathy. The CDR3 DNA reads TGTGCCAGCAGCTTCTTGACAGGGAGGCAAGAGACCCAGTACTTC. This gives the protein CASSFLTGRQETQYF.